What follows is one T cell receptor beta chain and its context. Patients of the Seattle cohort, enrolled during active infection, were followed longitudinally. V shed 2 bases and J shed 5 bases, with 6 bases lying between them. The CDR3 runs 12 residues. Germline V lookup: CDR1 SGHVS, CDR2 FQNEAQ. This entry comes from a study of blood T cell repertoires in COVID-19. Study as a whole: The United States, Italy and Spain were the sources of the acute and convalescent COVID-19 samples. Sample material is recorded as cDNA or gDNA derived from T cells, B-cell-depleted T cells, or PBMCs.

In the original analysis: From reference gene primer amplification, estimates of nucleated cell counts were derived. Repertoires were generated with immunoSEQ multiplex PCR, while TCRdb's copy carries only in-frame clones and drops some. Clone size and V and J calls were adopted from that table, with D and trimming inferred from the DNA. Of about 200,000 clones in the sample, around nine tenths were seen once. Sequencing was carried out using peripheral blood. This TCR derives from a man between 45 and 60 years old with COVID-19, enrolled during active disease. The rearrangement uses TRBV7-8 and TRBJ2-5; no clear D. The CDR3 here is CASSLLLETQYF. The DNA for the CDR3 is TGTGCCAGCAGCTTACTGTTGGAGACCCAGTACTTC.